This T cell receptor (beta chain) was profiled in a study of CD8+CD57+ T cells in acquired aplastic anemia. Investigators profiled TCR beta VDJ and CDR3 from genomic DNA template. TCRdb re-derived calls from the reads in MiXCR, one entry per CDR3 protein. The sample shows about 160,000 distinct CDR3 sequences, roughly 45% of them seen only once. General observations from the study: Patients and controls had CD8+ Simpson's diversity values that were not significantly distinct.

CDR1 is SGHRS and CDR2 is YFSETQ in the germline V gene. V was pared by 0 bases and J by 7 bases, with 19 bases between. The CDR3 runs 17 residues. This clonotype has at least ten counts. Its antigen is undetermined. This chain uses TRBV5-1 with TRBJ2-2; D is unresolved. The sequence was obtained from a human donor in good health. Material for sequencing was sorted CD4+, CD8+, or CD8+CD57+ T cells (not recorded which) from PBMCs. The CDR3 spells CASSLEVVSWALGELFF. CDR3 nucleotide sequence: TGCGCCAGCAGCTTGGAGGTCGTGTCATGGGCGCTCGGGGAGCTGTTTTTT.